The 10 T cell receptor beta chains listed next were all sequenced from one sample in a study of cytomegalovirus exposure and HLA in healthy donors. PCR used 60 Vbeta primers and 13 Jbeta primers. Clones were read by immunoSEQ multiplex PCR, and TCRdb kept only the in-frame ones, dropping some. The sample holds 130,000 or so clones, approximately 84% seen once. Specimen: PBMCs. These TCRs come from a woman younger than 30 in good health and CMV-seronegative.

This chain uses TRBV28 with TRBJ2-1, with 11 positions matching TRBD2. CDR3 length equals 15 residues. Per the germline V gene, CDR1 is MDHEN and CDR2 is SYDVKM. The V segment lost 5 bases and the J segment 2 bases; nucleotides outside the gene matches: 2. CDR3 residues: CASSRLAGTYNEQFF. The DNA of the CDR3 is TGTGCCAGCAGTCGACTAGCGGGAACCTACAATGAGCAGTTCTTC.

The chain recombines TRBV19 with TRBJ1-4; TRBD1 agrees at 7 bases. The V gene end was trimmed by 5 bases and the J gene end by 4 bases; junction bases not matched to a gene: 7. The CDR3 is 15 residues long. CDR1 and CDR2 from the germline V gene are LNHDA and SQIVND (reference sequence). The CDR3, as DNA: TGTGCCAGTAGTCCCCGGGACAGCCTTAATGAAAAACTGTTTTTT. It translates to CASSPRDSLNEKLFF.

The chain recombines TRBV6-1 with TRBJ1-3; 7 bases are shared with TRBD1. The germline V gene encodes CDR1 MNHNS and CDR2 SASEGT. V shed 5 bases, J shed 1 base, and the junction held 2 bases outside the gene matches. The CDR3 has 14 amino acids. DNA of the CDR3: TGTGCCAGCAGTCGACAGGGTTCTGGAAACACCATATATTTT. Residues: CASSRQGSGNTIYF.

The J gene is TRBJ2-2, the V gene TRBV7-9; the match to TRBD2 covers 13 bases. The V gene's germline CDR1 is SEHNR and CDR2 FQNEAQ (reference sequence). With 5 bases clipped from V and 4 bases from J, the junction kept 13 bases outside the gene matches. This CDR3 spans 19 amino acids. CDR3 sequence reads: CASSRTTSGRAQGTGELFF. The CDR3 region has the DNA TGTGCCAGCAGCCGGACCACTAGCGGGAGGGCCCAAGGCACCGGGGAGCTGTTTTTT.

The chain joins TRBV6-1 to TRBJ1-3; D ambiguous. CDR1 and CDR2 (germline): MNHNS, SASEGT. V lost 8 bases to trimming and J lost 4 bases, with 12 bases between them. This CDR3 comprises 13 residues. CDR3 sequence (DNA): TGTGCCAGCGCGACAAGCTTAGGAAACACCATATATTTT. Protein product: CASATSLGNTIYF.

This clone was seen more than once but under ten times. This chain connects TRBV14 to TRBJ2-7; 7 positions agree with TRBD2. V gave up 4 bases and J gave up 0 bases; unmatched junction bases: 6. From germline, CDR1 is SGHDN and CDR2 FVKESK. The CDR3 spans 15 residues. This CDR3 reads CASSPGEGVSYEQYF. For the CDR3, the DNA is TGTGCCAGCAGCCCCGGGGAGGGAGTCTCCTACGAGCAGTACTTC.

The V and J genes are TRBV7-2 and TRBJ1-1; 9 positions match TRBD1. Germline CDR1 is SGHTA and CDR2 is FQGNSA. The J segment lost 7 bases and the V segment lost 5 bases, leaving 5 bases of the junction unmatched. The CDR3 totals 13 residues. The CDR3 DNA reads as TGTGCCAGCAGCCTAGACAGGGGGTTTGAAGCTTTCTTT. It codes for CASSLDRGFEAFF.

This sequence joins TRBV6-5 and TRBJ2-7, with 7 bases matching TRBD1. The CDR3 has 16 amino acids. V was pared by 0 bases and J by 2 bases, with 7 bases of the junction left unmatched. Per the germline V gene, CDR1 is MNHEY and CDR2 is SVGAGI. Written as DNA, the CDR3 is TGTGCCAGCAGTTACTCGACAGCACAGGGGCCCTACGAGCAGTACTTC. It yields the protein CASSYSTAQGPYEQYF.

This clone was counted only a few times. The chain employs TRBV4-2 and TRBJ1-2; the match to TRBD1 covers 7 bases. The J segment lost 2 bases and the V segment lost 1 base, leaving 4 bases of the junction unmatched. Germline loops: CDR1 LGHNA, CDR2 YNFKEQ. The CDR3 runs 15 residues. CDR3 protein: CASSQVGQINYGYTF. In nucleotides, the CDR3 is TGTGCCAGCAGCCAAGTGGGACAGATAAACTATGGCTACACCTTC.

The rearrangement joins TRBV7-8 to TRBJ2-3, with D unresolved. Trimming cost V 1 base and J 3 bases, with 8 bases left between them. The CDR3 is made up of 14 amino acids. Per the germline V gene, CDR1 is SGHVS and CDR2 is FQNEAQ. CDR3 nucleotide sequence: TGTGCCAGCAGCTTAGTTTACGGTACAGATACGCAGTATTTT. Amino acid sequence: CASSLVYGTDTQYF.